Reported below is one T cell receptor (beta chain). This sample was taken from a study of blood T cell repertoires in COVID-19. In the study's own analysis: Reference gene primer amplification yielded estimated nucleated cell counts. Measured with immunoSEQ multiplex PCR; TCRdb has only the in-frame clones, and not every one. Clone size and the V and J calls come from that table; the DNA yielded D and trimming. The sample includes about 480,000 clones, around nine tenths of them seen just once. The CDR3 totals 16 residues. Germline V lookup: CDR1 SGHVS, CDR2 FQNEAQ. V shed 5 bases, J shed 1 base, and the junction held 8 bases outside the gene matches.

Sequencing was performed on PBMCs or T cells enriched from blood (not recorded which). This sequence was found in a middle-aged woman who had recovered from COVID-19. The chain recombines TRBV7-8 with TRBJ1-5, with 7 bases that match TRBD1. The CDR3 region has the DNA TGTGCCAGCAGCCGCTACAACAGGGGCAGCAATCAGCCCCAGCATTTT. It is translated as CASSRYNRGSNQPQHF.